This T cell receptor (beta chain) is from a study of blood T cell repertoires in COVID-19. Study-wide context: The origin of the acute and convalescent COVID-19 samples was the United States, Italy and Spain. PBMCs, B-cell-depleted T cells, or T cells were the source of the cDNA or gDNA that made up the material.

This CDR3 has 16 residues. Germline V gives CDR1 MDHEN, CDR2 SYDVKM. V shed 4 bases and J 7 bases; nucleotides not matched to a gene: 13. As processed by the authors: Reference gene primer amplification yielded estimated nucleated cell counts. Some clones are missing from TCRdb's copy, which holds only in-frame ones; the method was immunoSEQ multiplex PCR. V and J calls and clone size come straight from that table; D and trimming were deduced from the DNA. The data show just under 80,000 clones, roughly 85% seen once. This sequence was found in a human donor in a cohort sampled during active COVID-19. The sequenced material came from peripheral blood. The chain employs TRBV28 and TRBJ1-2, with 9 bases matching TRBD1. This CDR3 reads CASSSSRDRALGGYTF. The CDR3 nucleotides are TGTGCCAGCAGTTCGTCCCGGGACAGGGCGTTGGGTGGCTACACCTTC.